These T cell receptor beta chains were read from a single sample in a study of cytomegalovirus exposure and HLA in healthy donors. Generated by immunoSEQ multiplex PCR, the TCRdb table keeps only in-frame clones and is missing some. There are tens of thousands of clones in the sample; nearly 80% occur only once, and 8% to 10% lies in the top ten. Sequencing used PBMCs. Receptors were obtained from a woman between 40 and 50 years old in good health and CMV-seropositive. Both conserved end residues are part of each CDR3.

CDR3,V,J
CASSQTGSGNSPLHF,TRBV18,TRBJ1-6
CASSLVRVDTQYF,TRBV5-6,TRBJ2-3
CATRPGDRVYEQYF,TRBV19,-
CASSFKRYSNQPQHF,TRBV28,TRBJ1-5
CASSSGQGMTQYF,TRBV28,TRBJ2-5
CAWDMRGRETQYF,TRBV30,TRBJ2-5
CASRTSGGETQYF,TRBV6-1,TRBJ2-5
CASSRQGSNQPQHF,TRBV28,TRBJ1-5
CALDKIGRGLGTQYF,TRBV21-1,TRBJ2-5
CASSPRGDTQYF,TRBV13,TRBJ2-3
CASSYSGPQQGTQYF,TRBV6-6,TRBJ2-3
CASRRGQLGVTEAFF,TRBV6-5,TRBJ1-1
CASSWGPLNYEQYF,TRBV11-1,TRBJ2-7
CSVAGTGGNQPQHF,TRBV29-1,TRBJ1-5
CASSGGDEKLFF,TRBV11-2,TRBJ1-4
CASTLVGQGASTDTQYF,TRBV5-1,TRBJ2-3
CASSSGQGNTYEQYF,TRBV18,TRBJ2-7